This T cell receptor beta chain was recovered during a study of OX40 agonist ivuxolimab in advanced cancers. The germline CDR1 and CDR2 sequences are WNHNN and SYGVQD (reference sequence). V shed 0 bases and J shed 4 bases, with 6 bases lying between them. CDR3 size: 13 residues. Study-level points and caveats: Antigen targets of the expanded peripheral T cells went undetermined. Circulating CD4+ and CD8+ T cells showed clonal expansion by week 6 at 0.1 to 3.0 mg/kg.

On this clone itself: What it recognizes is unknown.

The data were produced by immunoSEQ multiplex PCR, yet TCRdb's version contains in-frame clones alone and is incomplete. The repertoire holds roughly 120,000 clones, with 80% to 90% as singletons. The chain recombines TRBV10-1 with TRBJ1-1; D unresolved. Sample: CD4+ or CD8+ T cells sorted from blood, taken in a trial of the OX40 agonist ivuxolimab. This receptor was taken from an adult with an advanced solid tumor such as melanoma, head and neck, liver or kidney cancer. CDR3 sequence: CASSESGSTEAFF. Written as DNA, the CDR3 is TGCGCCAGCAGTGAGTCGGGCAGCACTGAAGCTTTCTTT.